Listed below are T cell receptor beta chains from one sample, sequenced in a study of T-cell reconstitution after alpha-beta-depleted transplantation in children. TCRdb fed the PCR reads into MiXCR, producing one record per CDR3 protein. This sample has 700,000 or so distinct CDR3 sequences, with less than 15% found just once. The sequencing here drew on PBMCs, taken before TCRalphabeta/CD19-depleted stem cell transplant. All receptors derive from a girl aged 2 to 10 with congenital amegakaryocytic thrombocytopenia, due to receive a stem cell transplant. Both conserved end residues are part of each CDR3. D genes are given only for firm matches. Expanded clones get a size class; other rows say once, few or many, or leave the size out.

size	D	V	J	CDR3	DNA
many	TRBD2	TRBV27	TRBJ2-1	CASSWSGRPYEQFF	TGTGCCAGCAGTTGGAGCGGGAGGCCCTATGAGCAGTTCTTC
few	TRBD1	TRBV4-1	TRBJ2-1	CASSRLDRGREQFF	TGCGCCAGCAGCCGCCTTGACAGGGGGCGTGAGCAGTTCTTC
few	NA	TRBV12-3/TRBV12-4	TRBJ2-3	CASQSREPFTDTQYF	TGTGCCAGCCAGAGCCGGGAGCCTTTCACAGATACGCAGTATTTT
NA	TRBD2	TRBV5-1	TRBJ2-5	CASNSGREGETQYF	TGCGCCAGCAACTCTGGACGGGAGGGAGAGACCCAGTACTTC
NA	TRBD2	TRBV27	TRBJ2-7	CASSPIPGLDYEQYF	TGTGCCAGCAGTCCAATCCCGGGACTAGACTACGAGCAGTACTTC
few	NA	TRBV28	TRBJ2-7	CATVRGRTSLEQYF	TGTGCCACGGTGCGGGGCCGTACTAGCCTCGAGCAGTACTTC
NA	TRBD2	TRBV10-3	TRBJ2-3	CAIRSSGRGPGPDTQYF	TGTGCCATAAGGAGCAGCGGGAGAGGGCCGGGTCCCGATACGCAGTATTTT
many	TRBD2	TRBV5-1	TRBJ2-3	CASSLHATGGTDTQYF	TGCGCCAGCAGCTTACATGCCACGGGAGGGACAGATACGCAGTATTTT
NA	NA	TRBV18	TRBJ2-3	CASSPLPGVRTDTQYF	TGTGCCAGCTCACCACTCCCAGGGGTCCGCACAGATACGCAGTATTTT
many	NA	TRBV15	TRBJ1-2	CATRRRFVSGYTF	TGTGCCACCAGGCGACGGTTTGTAAGTGGCTACACCTTC
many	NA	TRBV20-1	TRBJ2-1	CSAPVDEQFF	TGCAGTGCTCCCGTTGATGAGCAGTTCTTC
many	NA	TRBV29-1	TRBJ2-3	CSASKSAPNTDTQYF	TGCAGCGCCTCTAAATCAGCGCCAAACACAGATACGCAGTATTTT
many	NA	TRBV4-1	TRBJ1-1	CASSQVGGLGTEAFF	TGCGCCAGCAGCCAAGTGGGAGGGCTGGGCACTGAAGCTTTCTTT
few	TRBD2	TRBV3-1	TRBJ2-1	CASRTASGSDSYNEQFF	TGTGCCAGCAGGACCGCTAGCGGGAGCGACTCCTACAATGAGCAGTTCTTC
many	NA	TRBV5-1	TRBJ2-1	CASSPGPLNEQFF	TGCGCCAGCAGCCCTGGACCCTTAAATGAGCAGTTCTTC
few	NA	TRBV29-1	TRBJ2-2	CSVHGANTGELFF	TGCAGCGTTCATGGGGCGAACACCGGGGAGCTGTTTTTT
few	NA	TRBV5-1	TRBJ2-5	CASVLGGAQETQYF	TGCGCCAGCGTTTTGGGCGGCGCCCAAGAGACCCAGTACTTC
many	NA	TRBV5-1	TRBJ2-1	CASSLEGLASYNEQFF	TGCGCCAGCAGCTTGGAAGGTCTAGCTAGTTACAATGAGCAGTTCTTC
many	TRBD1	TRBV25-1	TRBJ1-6	CASRRDSPSDSPLHF	TGTGCCAGCAGGCGGGACAGCCCATCGGATTCACCCCTCCACTTT
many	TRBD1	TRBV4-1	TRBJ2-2	CASSQEGLGGAWELFF	TGCGCCAGCAGCCAAGAAGGTCTAGGGGGCGCGTGGGAGCTGTTTTTT
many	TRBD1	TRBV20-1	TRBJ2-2	CSARDQGQGELFF	TGCAGTGCTAGAGACCAAGGACAGGGTGAACTGTTTTTT
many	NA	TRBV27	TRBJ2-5	CASSKAGRQETQYF	TGTGCCAGCAGTAAAGCAGGGAGGCAAGAGACCCAGTACTTC
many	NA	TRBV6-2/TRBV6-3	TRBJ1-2	CASSFFQTNYGYTF	TGTGCCAGCAGTTTTTTCCAGACTAACTATGGCTACACCTTC
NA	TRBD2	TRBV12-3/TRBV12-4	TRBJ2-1	CASSPKTSGVYNEQFF	TGTGCCAGCAGCCCTAAAACTAGCGGGGTTTACAATGAGCAGTTCTTC
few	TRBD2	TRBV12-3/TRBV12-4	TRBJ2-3	CASSSPSGRGDTQYF	TGTGCCAGCAGCTCCCCTAGCGGGAGGGGAGATACGCAGTATTTT
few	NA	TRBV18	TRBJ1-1	CASSPWEGEAFF	TGTGCCAGCTCACCATGGGAAGGCGAAGCTTTCTTT
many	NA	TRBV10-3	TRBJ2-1	CAIAGVSYNEQFF	TGTGCCATCGCTGGAGTAAGCTACAATGAGCAGTTCTTC
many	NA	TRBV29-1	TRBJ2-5	CSVRRAVQTQYF	TGCAGCGTCCGCAGAGCCGTACAGACCCAGTACTTC
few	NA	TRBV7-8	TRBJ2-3	CASSSSPDTQYF	TGTGCCAGCAGCTCCTCTCCAGATACGCAGTATTTT